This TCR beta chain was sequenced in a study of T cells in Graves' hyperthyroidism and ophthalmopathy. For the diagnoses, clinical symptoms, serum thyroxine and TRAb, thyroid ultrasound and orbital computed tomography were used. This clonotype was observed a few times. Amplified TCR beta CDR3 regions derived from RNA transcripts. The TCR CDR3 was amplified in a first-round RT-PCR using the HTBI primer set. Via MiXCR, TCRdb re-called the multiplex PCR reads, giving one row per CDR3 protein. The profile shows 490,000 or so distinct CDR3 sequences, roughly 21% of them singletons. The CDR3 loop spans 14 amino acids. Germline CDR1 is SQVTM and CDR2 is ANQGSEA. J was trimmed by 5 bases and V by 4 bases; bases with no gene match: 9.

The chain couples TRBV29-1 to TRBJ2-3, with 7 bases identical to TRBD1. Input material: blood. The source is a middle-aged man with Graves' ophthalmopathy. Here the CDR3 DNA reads TGCAGCGTTGGACTGGGGACAGTTGTAGATACGCAGTATTTT. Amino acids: CSVGLGTVVDTQYF.